The 28 T cell receptor beta chains reported below all come from one sample, sequenced in a study of cytomegalovirus exposure and HLA in healthy donors. In the PCR, 60 Vbeta and 13 Jbeta primers were used. The data were produced by immunoSEQ multiplex PCR, yet TCRdb's version contains in-frame clones alone and is incomplete. This sample has 90,000 to 120,000 clones; 82% occur once, and the top ten carry approximately 2.4%. The material sequenced was PBMCs. The receptors originated from a man aged 25-45 years in good health and CMV-seropositive.

The chain uses TRBV30 and TRBJ2-5, with a weak D call TRBD1 (6 bases). The length of the CDR3 is 14 residues. V dropped 2 bases and J dropped 0 bases, with 10 bases sitting between them. Germline V gene data show CDR1 as GTSNPN and CDR2 as SVGIG (reference sequence). CDR3 coding DNA: TGTGCCTGGAGTCATACAGGGTACCAAGAGACCCAGTACTTC. It encodes CAWSHTGYQETQYF.

This rearrangement joins TRBV9 to TRBJ2-1; 11 bases are a match to TRBD2. Looked up from germline, CDR1 is SGDLS and CDR2 is YYNGEE. This CDR3 comprises 15 residues. The trim removed 6 bases at V and 1 base at J, leaving 3 bases unmatched. The CDR3 loop reads CASTGTSGSYNEQFF. DNA of the CDR3: TGTGCCAGCACGGGGACTAGCGGATCCTACAATGAGCAGTTCTTC.

This chain connects TRBV6-1 to TRBJ1-2; D is possibly TRBD1 (6 bases). The CDR3 covers 14 residues. Germline CDR1 MNHNS, CDR2 SASEGT. V lost 3 bases to trimming and J lost 6 bases, with 14 bases between them. The CDR3 protein is CASSDSQGRNGYTF. CDR3 bases: TGTGCCAGCAGTGATTCACAGGGTAGGAATGGCTACACCTTC.

This sequence joins TRBV11-2 and TRBJ1-2; perhaps TRBD1 as D (5 bases). V dropped 7 bases and J dropped 4 bases, with 16 bases sitting between them. CDR1 SGHAT and CDR2 FQNNGV come from the germline V gene. The CDR3 contains 14 residues. The CDR3: CASNPPQEPYGYTF. Written as DNA, the CDR3 is TGTGCCAGCAACCCCCCACAGGAACCCTATGGCTACACCTTC.

This rearrangement joins TRBV5-8 to TRBJ1-4; 12 bases match TRBD1. J gave up 0 bases and V 2 bases, and 2 bases lay outside the gene matches. Germline CDR1 SGHTS, CDR2 YDEGEE. The CDR3 contains 17 residues. The CDR3, as DNA: TGTGCCAGCAGCTTCGGGACAGGGGGCCCAACTAATGAAAAACTGTTTTTT. Its protein product is CASSFGTGGPTNEKLFF.

This chain connects TRBV5-1 to TRBJ2-7; TRBD1 agrees at 9 bases. The V segment lost 4 bases and the J segment 2 bases; nucleotides outside the gene matches: 4. From germline, CDR1 is SGHRS and CDR2 YFSETQ. This CDR3 spans 14 amino acids. The CDR3 region is CASSVTGGPYEQYF. CDR3 DNA sequence: TGCGCCAGCAGCGTGACAGGGGGGCCCTACGAGCAGTACTTC.

The chain employs TRBV6-1 and TRBJ1-1, with TRBD1 identical over 11 bases. The germline CDR1 and CDR2 sequences are MNHNS and SASEGT. This CDR3 has 15 amino acids. After removal of 6 bases from V and 4 bases from J, the junction contained 7 bases not matched to a gene. The CDR3 loop reads CASRGQGQGVTEAFF. CDR3 DNA: TGTGCCAGCAGGGGCCAGGGACAGGGGGTCACTGAAGCTTTCTTT.

V gene TRBV6-5 combines with J gene TRBJ1-1; weak D call: TRBD1 (5 bases). V lost 2 bases and J lost 2, with 6 bases in between. Looked up from germline, CDR1 is MNHEY and CDR2 is SVGAGI. The CDR3 spans 13 residues. DNA for the CDR3: TGTGCCAGCAGTTACCAGGGAAACACTGAAGCTTTCTTT. Protein: CASSYQGNTEAFF.

This clone turned up a few times. This chain connects TRBV14 to TRBJ2-1; 9 positions match TRBD1. Germline values: CDR1 SGHDN, CDR2 FVKESK. This CDR3 has 13 amino acids. Trimming took 5 bases from V and 8 from J; bases not matched to a gene: 4. The DNA of the CDR3 is TGTGCCAGCAGCTGGGGACAGGGTTATGAGCAGTTCTTC. Amino acids: CASSWGQGYEQFF. The variable domain in full, with the rest retrieved from reference TRBV14 and TRBJ2-1, is EAGVTQFPSHSVIEKGQTVTLRCDPISGHDNLYWYRRVMGKEIKFLLHFVKESKQDESGMPNNRFLAERTGGTYSTLKVQPAELEDSGVYFCASSWGQGYEQFFGPGTRLTVL.

The chain combines TRBV5-4 with TRBJ1-4, with 8 bases fitting TRBD1. This CDR3 is built from 17 residues. Germline values: CDR1 SGHNT, CDR2 YYREEE (reference sequence). The V gene end was trimmed by 1 base and the J gene end by 0 bases; junction bases not matched to a gene: 5. The CDR3 sequence: CASSLYGQGPTNEKLFF. CDR3 sequence (DNA): TGTGCCAGCAGCTTGTATGGACAGGGACCAACTAATGAAAAACTGTTTTTT.

V gene TRBV5-6 combines with J gene TRBJ1-2; unclear D gene. The CDR3 totals 14 residues. Germline V gene sequence: CDR1 SGHDT, CDR2 YYEEEE. V was pared by 0 bases and J by 2 bases, with 8 bases between. CDR3 nucleotide sequence: TGTGCCAGCAGCTTGGGGGCGAAGAACTATGGCTACACCTTC. As protein: CASSLGAKNYGYTF.

The rearrangement uses TRBV19 and TRBJ1-5, with no clear D. Deletions cut 3 bases from V and 6 bases from J, with 15 bases between. The CDR3 length is 15 residues. Germline CDR1 is LNHDA and CDR2 is SQIVND (reference sequence). The CDR3 spells CASSIDFRVGQPQHF. CDR3 DNA: TGTGCCAGTAGTATTGATTTCCGGGTAGGTCAGCCCCAGCATTTT.

The chain recombines TRBV4-1 with TRBJ1-5, with 9 bases identical to TRBD1. The CDR3 has 15 residues. Germline assignment: CDR1 MGHRA and CDR2 YSYEKL. Germline trimming cut 3 bases from V and 4 bases from J; bases unmatched to any gene: 4. The CDR3 DNA sequence: TGCGCCAGCAGCCAGGAGGACAGGGGAAATCAGCCCCAGCATTTT. Its protein is CASSQEDRGNQPQHF.

This clone was found a few times. The chain carries TRBV2 and TRBJ2-3; 14 nucleotides line up with TRBD2. The CDR3 length is 17 residues. From germline, CDR1 is SNHLY and CDR2 FYNNEI. The J segment lost 4 bases and the V segment lost 6 bases, leaving 9 bases of the junction unmatched. CDR3 loop: CASRRTSGGLRADTQYF. CDR3 in DNA: TGTGCCAGCAGGAGGACTAGCGGGGGGTTACGGGCAGATACGCAGTATTTT.

The chain links TRBV7-8 to TRBJ2-7; 11 bases align to TRBD1. CDR1 SGHVS and CDR2 FQNEAQ come from the germline V gene. This CDR3 spans 15 amino acids. V lost 2 bases and J lost 7; bases outside the gene matches: 7. The CDR3 bases are TGTGCCAGCAGCTTATTCGCGGACAGGGGGCTTGAGCAGTACTTC. It encodes CASSLFADRGLEQYF.

This rearrangement joins TRBV7-9 to TRBJ2-5; 7 bases are a match to TRBD1. The CDR3 length is 14 residues. Germline CDR1 is SEHNR and CDR2 is FQNEAQ (reference sequence). The J segment lost 1 base and the V segment lost 4 bases, leaving 3 bases of the junction unmatched. The CDR3 here is CASSSDRSQETQYF. CDR3 nucleotide sequence: TGTGCCAGCAGCTCGGACAGGAGCCAAGAGACCCAGTACTTC.

Points on this clone: Sequence at one end of the junction differs from germline and may be a read error. Additional DNA sequences in this sample encode the identical CDR3. The rearrangement links TRBV11-2 to TRBJ1-1; D gene unclear. This CDR3 has 14 residues. In germline, CDR1 is SGHAT, CDR2 FQNNGV. In DNA, the CDR3 is TGCGCCAGCAGCATTTTAGGAGGTACCACTGAAGCTTTCTTT. Its translation: CASSILGGTTEAFF.

In the case of this clone: This specimen includes other DNA sequences encoding the same CDR3. The chain employs TRBV6-5 and TRBJ1-1; D is uncertain. The germline gives CDR1 MNHEY, CDR2 SVGAGI. Trimming stripped 0 bases from V and 5 bases from J, with 10 bases between. The CDR3 has 14 residues. CDR3 residues: CASSYSTPGTEAFF. CDR3 coding DNA: TGTGCCAGCAGTTACTCCACCCCGGGGACTGAAGCTTTCTTT.

This clone has more than one count but fewer than ten. The chain links TRBV30 to TRBJ2-5, with D possibly TRBD2 on 7 matching bases. The V gene's germline CDR1 is GTSNPN and CDR2 SVGIG (reference sequence). CDR3 length: 14 residues. The germline V and J ends were trimmed by 1 base and 5 bases, with 14 bases remaining between them. The CDR3 DNA is TGTGCCTGGAGTGAGGTCAGGGGAGGGGAGACCCAGTACTTC. Its translation: CAWSEVRGGETQYF.

Comments on this clone: A read error may account for a junction end that differs from germline. The chain combines TRBV7-9 with TRBJ1-2, with TRBD1 identical over 8 bases. Germline CDR1 SEHNR, CDR2 FQNEAQ (reference sequence). The CDR3 has 12 amino acids. The CDR3: CSSSPGQGGYTF. The CDR3 nucleotides are TGTTCCAGCAGCCCAGGACAGGGTGGCTACACCTTC.

The CDR3 nucleotides read TGTGCCAGCAGGGTAGAAGCTGGTGAAAAACTGTTTTTT. It is translated as CASRVEAGEKLFF. The genes are TRBV2 and TRBJ1-4; D not certain. The CDR3 is 13 residues long. With 6 bases removed from V and 7 bases from J, the gap between germline ends came to 12 bases. Germline V CDR1 and CDR2: SNHLY, FYNNEI. Full variable domain (outside the CDR3, taken from reference TRBV2 and TRBJ1-4): EPEVTQTPSHQVTQMGQEVILRCVPISNHLYFYWYRQILGQKVEFLVSFYNNEISEKSEIFDDQFSVERPDGSNFTLKIRSTKLEDSAMYFCASRVEAGEKLFFGSGTQLSVL.

A few counts support this clone. The chain links TRBV2 to TRBJ2-7; 11 nucleotides line up with TRBD2. Germline V gene sequence: CDR1 SNHLY, CDR2 FYNNEI. V shed 5 bases and J 11 bases; nucleotides not matched to a gene: 2. This CDR3 has 11 amino acids. The CDR3 spells CASSKLAGEYF. The CDR3 coding sequence is TGTGCCAGCAGTAAACTAGCGGGGGAGTACTTC.

This clone was seen a few times. The CDR3 sequence: CASSSGQKNQPQHF. CDR3 DNA sequence: TGTGCCAGCAGCTCCGGACAGAAGAATCAGCCCCAGCATTTT. The chain has TRBV7-9 and TRBJ1-5, with TRBD1 as a possible D gene (6 bases). CDR3 length equals 14 residues. The germline CDR1 and CDR2 sequences are SEHNR and FQNEAQ (reference sequence). V dropped 4 bases and J dropped 4 bases, with 11 bases sitting between them. The full variable domain, completed using reference TRBV7-9 and TRBJ1-5, is DTGVSQNPRHKITKRGQNVTFRCDPISEHNRLYWYRQTLGQGPEFLTYFQNEAQLEKSRLLSDRFSAERPKGSFSTLEIQRTEQGDSAMYLCASSSGQKNQPQHFGDGTRLSIL.

This chain uses TRBV19 with TRBJ1-1, with TRBD1 matching 7 bases. Trimming at V came to 3 bases and at J to 4 bases, leaving 5 bases not matched to a gene. The germline CDR1 and CDR2 sequences are LNHDA and SQIVND (reference sequence). The CDR3 is made up of 14 amino acids. CDR3 amino acids: CASSIQGEGTEAFF. The CDR3 DNA reads as TGTGCCAGTAGTATTCAGGGGGAAGGCACTGAAGCTTTCTTT.

This chain uses TRBV5-1 with TRBJ1-2; D is perhaps TRBD1 (5 bases). Germline CDR1 is SGHRS and CDR2 is YFSETQ. Trimming took 7 bases from V and 2 from J, leaving 21 bases between them. The length of the CDR3 is 16 residues. The CDR3 here is CASLGGGGDGNYGYTF. In nucleotides, the CDR3 is TGCGCCAGCCTTGGTGGAGGAGGGGATGGGAACTATGGCTACACCTTC.

The rearrangement uses TRBV30 and TRBJ2-6; D is perhaps TRBD1 (6 bases). Germline assignment: CDR1 GTSNPN and CDR2 SVGIG (reference sequence). CDR3 size: 14 residues. Between the trimmed V and J ends, which lost 3 bases and 0 bases, there was a span of 6 bases. CDR3 in amino acids: CAWRGASGANVLTF. The CDR3 nucleotides are TGTGCCTGGAGGGGGGCCTCTGGGGCCAACGTCCTGACTTTC. The variable domain in full, completed from reference TRBV30 and TRBJ2-6, reads SQTIHQWPATLVQPVGSPLSLECTVEGTSNPNLYWYRQAAGRGLQLLFYSVGIGQISSEVPQNLSASRPQDRQFILSSKKLLLSDSGFYLCAWRGASGANVLTFGAGSRLTVL.

The J gene is TRBJ1-4, the V gene TRBV6-1; D remains unclear. The length of the CDR3 is 16 residues. The V end was cut by 2 bases, the J end by 0 bases, with 10 bases between. Germline lookup yields CDR1 MNHNS and CDR2 SASEGT. The DNA of the CDR3 is TGTGCCAGCAGTGAAAATTACAGATCAACTAATGAAAAACTGTTTTTT. This translates into CASSENYRSTNEKLFF.

The rearrangement uses TRBV27 and TRBJ1-6; TRBD1 aligns across 10 bases. CDR3 length: 15 amino acids. The germline CDR1 and CDR2 sequences are MNHEY and SMNVEV (reference sequence). J lost 8 bases, V lost 5 bases, and 6 bases had no gene match. As DNA, the CDR3 is TGTGCCAGCAGTCCGGGACAGGGGAGGGATTCACCCCTCCACTTT. It is translated as CASSPGQGRDSPLHF.